This T cell receptor beta chain came from a study of low-dose radiotherapy and immunotherapy resistance in tumors. For the study at large: Patients were given intravenous nivolumab 240 mg every two weeks plus ipilimumab 1 mg/kg every six weeks. Intravenous cyclophosphamide 200 mg/m2 was given every two weeks, one day before radiation and immunotherapy.

Primers targeting TRAV and TRBV primed first-strand cDNA, covering alpha and beta chains. With a V-primer adapter and a constant-region primer, TCRs were amplified for 20 to 25 PCR cycles. Through in vitro transcription, the mRNA that had been isolated was amplified. MiXCR was run by TCRdb on the reads, yielding one entry per CDR3 protein. The sample shows 35,000 to 50,000 distinct CDR3 sequences, roughly 30% of them seen only once. This clonotype was seen repeatedly, ten times or more. The time point is: before trial treatment. The CDR3 contains 14 residues. Germline assignment: CDR1 SGHRS and CDR2 YFSETQ. The ends were cut back, 2 bases at V and 1 base at J, with 10 bases in the middle.

The sequenced sample was PBMCs, obtained before treatment. This TCR was recovered from a male donor with gallbladder cancer. The chain is built from TRBV5-1 and TRBJ2-7, with a weak D call TRBD1 (5 bases). The CDR3 here is CASSFLTASYEQYF. In nucleotides, the CDR3 is TGCGCCAGCAGCTTTCTGACAGCTTCCTACGAGCAGTACTTC.